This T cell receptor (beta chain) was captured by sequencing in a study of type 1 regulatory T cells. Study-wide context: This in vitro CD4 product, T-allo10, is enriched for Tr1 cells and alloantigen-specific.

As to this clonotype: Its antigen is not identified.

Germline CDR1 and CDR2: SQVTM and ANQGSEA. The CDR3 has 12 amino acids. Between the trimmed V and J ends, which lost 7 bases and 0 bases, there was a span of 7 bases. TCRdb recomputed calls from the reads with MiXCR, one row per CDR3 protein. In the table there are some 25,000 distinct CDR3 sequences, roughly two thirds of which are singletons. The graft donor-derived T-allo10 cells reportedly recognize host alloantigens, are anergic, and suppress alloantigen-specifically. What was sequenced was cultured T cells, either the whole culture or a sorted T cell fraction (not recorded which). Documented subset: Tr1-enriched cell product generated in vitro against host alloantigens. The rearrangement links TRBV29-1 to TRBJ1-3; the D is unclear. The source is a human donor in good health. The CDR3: CSGKSSGNTIYF. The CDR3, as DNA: TGCAGCGGGAAAAGCTCTGGAAACACCATATATTTT. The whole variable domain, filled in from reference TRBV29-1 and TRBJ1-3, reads SAVISQKPSRDICQRGTSLTIQCQVDSQVTMMFWYRQQPGQSLTLIATANQGSEATYESGFVIDKFPISRPNLTFSTLTVSNMSPEDSSIYLCSGKSSGNTIYFGEGSWLTVV.